Here is one T cell receptor (beta chain) with its context. During its preparation, the TCRbeta library received unique molecular identifiers. One entry per CDR3 protein results from TCRdb running MiXCR on the PCR reads. The table records around 400,000 distinct CDR3 sequences, roughly 22% of them present only once. Germline CDR1 reads SEHNR; CDR2 reads FQNEAQ (reference sequence). V lost 5 bases and J lost 2, with 12 bases in between. This CDR3 is built from 15 residues. This entry is derived from a study of T-cell reconstitution after alpha-beta-depleted transplantation in children. The specimen comprised PBMCs from the stem cell graft donor, sampled from the stem cell graft. The chain couples TRBV7-9 to TRBJ2-2; D might be TRBD1 (5 bases). The TCR was taken from a human donor who donated a stem cell graft to a child with acute myeloid leukemia. CDR3 DNA sequence: TGTGCCAGCAGCCCTACAGGCATCAACACCGGGGAGCTGTTTTTT. It is translated as CASSPTGINTGELFF.